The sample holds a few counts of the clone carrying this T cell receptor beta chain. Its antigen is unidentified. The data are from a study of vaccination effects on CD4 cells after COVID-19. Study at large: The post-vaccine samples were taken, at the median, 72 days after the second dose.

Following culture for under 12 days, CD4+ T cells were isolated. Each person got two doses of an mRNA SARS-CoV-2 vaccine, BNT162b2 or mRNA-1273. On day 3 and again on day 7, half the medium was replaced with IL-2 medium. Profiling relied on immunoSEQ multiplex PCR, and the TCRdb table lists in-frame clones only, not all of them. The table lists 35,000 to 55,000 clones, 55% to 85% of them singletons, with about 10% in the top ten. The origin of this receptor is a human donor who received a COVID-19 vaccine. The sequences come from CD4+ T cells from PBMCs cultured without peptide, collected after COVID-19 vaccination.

For the CDR3, the DNA is TGTGCCAGCAGCTTAGGGGGCACCGGGGAGCTGTTTTTT. Encoded protein: CASSLGGTGELFF. The chain carries TRBV11-2 and TRBJ2-2; no clear D gene. The V and J ends lost 1 base and 4 bases respectively, with 4 bases between them. This CDR3 region has 13 residues. Germline V gives CDR1 SGHAT, CDR2 FQNNGV.